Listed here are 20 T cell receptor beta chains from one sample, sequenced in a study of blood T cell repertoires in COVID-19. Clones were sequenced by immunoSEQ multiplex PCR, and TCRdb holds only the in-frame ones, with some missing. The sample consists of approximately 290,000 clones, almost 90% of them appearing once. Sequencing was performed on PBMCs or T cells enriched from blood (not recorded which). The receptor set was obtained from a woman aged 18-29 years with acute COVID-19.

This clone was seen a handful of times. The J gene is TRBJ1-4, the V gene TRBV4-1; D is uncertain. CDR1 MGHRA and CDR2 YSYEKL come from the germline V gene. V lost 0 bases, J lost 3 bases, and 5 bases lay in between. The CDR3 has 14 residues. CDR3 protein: CASSQDTANEKLFF. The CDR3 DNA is TGCGCCAGCAGCCAAGATACGGCTAATGAAAAACTGTTTTTT.

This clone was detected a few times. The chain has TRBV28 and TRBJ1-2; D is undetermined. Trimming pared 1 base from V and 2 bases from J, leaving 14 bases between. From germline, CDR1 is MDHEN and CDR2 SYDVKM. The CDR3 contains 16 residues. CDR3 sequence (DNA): TGTGCCAGCAGTTTATCTGGGGAGTTGTTCAACTATGGCTACACCTTC. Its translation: CASSLSGELFNYGYTF.

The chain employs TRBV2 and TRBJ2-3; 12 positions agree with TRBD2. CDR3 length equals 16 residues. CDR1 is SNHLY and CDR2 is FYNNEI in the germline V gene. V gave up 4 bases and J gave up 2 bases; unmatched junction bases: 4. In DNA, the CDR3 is TGTGCCAGCAGTGGAGGACTAGCGGGGACCACAGATACGCAGTATTTT. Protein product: CASSGGLAGTTDTQYF.

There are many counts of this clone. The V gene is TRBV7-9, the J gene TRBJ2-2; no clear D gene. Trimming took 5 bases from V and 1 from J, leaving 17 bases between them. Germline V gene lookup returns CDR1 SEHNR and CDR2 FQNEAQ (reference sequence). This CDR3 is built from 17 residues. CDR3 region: CASSPPSVPRNTGELFF. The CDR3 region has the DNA TGTGCCAGCAGCCCCCCCTCAGTACCTCGGAACACCGGGGAGCTGTTTTTT.

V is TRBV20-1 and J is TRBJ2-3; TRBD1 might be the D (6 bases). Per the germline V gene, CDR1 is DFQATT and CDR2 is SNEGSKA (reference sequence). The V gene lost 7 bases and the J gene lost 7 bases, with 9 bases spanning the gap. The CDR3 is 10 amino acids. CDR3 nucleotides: TGCAGTGTTGGGGGCAATACGCAGTATTTT. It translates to CSVGGNTQYF.

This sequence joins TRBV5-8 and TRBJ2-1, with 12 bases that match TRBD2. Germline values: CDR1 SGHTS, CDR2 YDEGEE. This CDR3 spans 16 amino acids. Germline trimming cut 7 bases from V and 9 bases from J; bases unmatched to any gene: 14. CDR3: CASLVLGLAGRGEQFF. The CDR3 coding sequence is TGTGCCAGCCTGGTGCTAGGACTAGCGGGAAGGGGTGAGCAGTTCTTC.

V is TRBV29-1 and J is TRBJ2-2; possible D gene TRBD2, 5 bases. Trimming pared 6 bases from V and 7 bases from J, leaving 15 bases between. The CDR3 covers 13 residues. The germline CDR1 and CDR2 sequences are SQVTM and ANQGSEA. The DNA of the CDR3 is TGCAGCGTGATAGGGCAAGGGAGCGGGGAGCTGTTTTTT. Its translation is CSVIGQGSGELFF.

In DNA, the CDR3 is TGTGCCAGTAGGACGACAGGGGCCCCCGGTCAGCCCCAGCATTTT. This sequence encodes CASRTTGAPGQPQHF. The chain couples TRBV19 to TRBJ1-5; 8 nucleotides line up with TRBD1. J was trimmed by 6 bases and V by 6 bases; bases with no gene match: 10. The length of the CDR3 is 15 residues. The germline V gene encodes CDR1 LNHDA and CDR2 SQIVND (reference sequence).

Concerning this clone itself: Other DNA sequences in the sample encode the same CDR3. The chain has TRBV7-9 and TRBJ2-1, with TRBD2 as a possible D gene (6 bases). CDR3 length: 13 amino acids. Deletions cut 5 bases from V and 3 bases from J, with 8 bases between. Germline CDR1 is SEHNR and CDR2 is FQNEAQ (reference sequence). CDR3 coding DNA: TGTGCCAGCAGCCTCGGGAGCTACAATGAGCAGTTCTTC. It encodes CASSLGSYNEQFF.

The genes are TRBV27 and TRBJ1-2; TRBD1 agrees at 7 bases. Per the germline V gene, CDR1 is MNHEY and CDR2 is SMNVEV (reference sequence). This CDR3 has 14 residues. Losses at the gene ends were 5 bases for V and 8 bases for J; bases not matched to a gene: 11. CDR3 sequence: CASSRGTWTGGYTF. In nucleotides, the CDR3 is TGTGCCAGCAGTCGAGGGACATGGACAGGAGGCTACACCTTC.

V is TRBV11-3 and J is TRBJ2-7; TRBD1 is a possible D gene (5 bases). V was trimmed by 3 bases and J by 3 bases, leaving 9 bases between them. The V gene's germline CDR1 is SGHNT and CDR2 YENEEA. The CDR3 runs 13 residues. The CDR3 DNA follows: TGTGCCAGCAGCTTTCAGGGAAACTACGAGCAGTACTTC. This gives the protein CASSFQGNYEQYF.

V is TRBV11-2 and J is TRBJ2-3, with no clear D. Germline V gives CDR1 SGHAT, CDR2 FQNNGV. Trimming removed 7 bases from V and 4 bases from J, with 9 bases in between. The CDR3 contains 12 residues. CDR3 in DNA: TGTGCCAGCAACTCAAACGCAGATACGCAGTATTTT. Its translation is CASNSNADTQYF. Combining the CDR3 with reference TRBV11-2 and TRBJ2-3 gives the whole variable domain EAGVAQSPRYKIIEKRQSVAFWCNPISGHATLYWYQQILGQGPKLLIQFQNNGVVDDSQLPKDRFSAERLKGVDSTLKIQPAKLEDSAVYLCASNSNADTQYFGPGTRLTVL.

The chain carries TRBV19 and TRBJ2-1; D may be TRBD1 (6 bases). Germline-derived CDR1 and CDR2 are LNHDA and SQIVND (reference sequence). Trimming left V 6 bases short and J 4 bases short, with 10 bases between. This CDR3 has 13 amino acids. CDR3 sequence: CASSVTGYNEQFF. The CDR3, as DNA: TGTGCCAGTAGCGTGACAGGTTACAATGAGCAGTTCTTC. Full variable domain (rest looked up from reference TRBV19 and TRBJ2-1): DGGITQSPKYLFRKEGQNVTLSCEQNLNHDAMYWYRQDPGQGLRLIYYSQIVNDFQKGDIAEGYSVSREKKESFPLTVTSAQKNPTAFYLCASSVTGYNEQFFGPGTRLTVL.

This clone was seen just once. The CDR3 sequence is CASNVEGSTDTQYF. CDR3 sequence (DNA): TGTGCCAGTAACGTGGAGGGGTCCACAGATACGCAGTATTTT. This chain links TRBV19 with TRBJ2-3, with a tentative D call TRBD2 (6 bases). The CDR3 is 14 residues long. Germline assignment: CDR1 LNHDA and CDR2 SQIVND (reference sequence). Trimming took off 7 bases at V and 2 bases at J, with 13 bases between the two ends. The entire variable domain, with the rest obtained from reference TRBV19 and TRBJ2-3, is as follows: DGGITQSPKYLFRKEGQNVTLSCEQNLNHDAMYWYRQDPGQGLRLIYYSQIVNDFQKGDIAEGYSVSREKKESFPLTVTSAQKNPTAFYLCASNVEGSTDTQYFGPGTRLTVL.

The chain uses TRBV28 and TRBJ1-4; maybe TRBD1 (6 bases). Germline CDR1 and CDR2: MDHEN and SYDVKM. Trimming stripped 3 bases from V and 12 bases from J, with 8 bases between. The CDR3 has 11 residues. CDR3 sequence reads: CASSFNRELFF. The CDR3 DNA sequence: TGTGCCAGCAGTTTTAACAGGGAACTGTTTTTT. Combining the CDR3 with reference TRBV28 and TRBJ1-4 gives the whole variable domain DVKVTQSSRYLVKRTGEKVFLECVQDMDHENMFWYRQDPGLGLRLIYFSYDVKMKEKGDIPEGYSVSREKKERFSLILESASTNQTSMYLCASSFNRELFFGSGTQLSVL.

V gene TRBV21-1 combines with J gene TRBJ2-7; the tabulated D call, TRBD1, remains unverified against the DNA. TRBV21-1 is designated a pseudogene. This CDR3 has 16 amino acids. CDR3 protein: CASSPTGTGITYEQYF. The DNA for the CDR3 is TGTGCCAGCAGCCCTACCGGGACAGGGATCACCTACGAGCAGTACTTC.

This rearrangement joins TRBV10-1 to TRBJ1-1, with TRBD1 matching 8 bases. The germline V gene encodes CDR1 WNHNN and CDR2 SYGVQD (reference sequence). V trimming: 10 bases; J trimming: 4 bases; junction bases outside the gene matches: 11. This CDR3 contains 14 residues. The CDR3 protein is CATSNRGKGTEAFF. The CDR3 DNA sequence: TGCGCCACCTCGAACAGGGGGAAAGGCACTGAAGCTTTCTTT.

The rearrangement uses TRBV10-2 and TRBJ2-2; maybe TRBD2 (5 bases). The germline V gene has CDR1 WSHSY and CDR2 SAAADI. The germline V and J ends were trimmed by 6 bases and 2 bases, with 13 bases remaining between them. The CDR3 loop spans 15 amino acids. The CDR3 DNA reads TGCGCCAGCAGCAAGGACTCGCCTAACACCGGGGAGCTGTTTTTT. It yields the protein CASSKDSPNTGELFF.

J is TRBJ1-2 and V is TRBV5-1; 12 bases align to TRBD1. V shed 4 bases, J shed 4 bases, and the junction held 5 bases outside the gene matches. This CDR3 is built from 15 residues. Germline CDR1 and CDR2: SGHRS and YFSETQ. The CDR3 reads CASSLGTGGTYGYTF. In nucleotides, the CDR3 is TGCGCCAGCAGCCTAGGGACAGGGGGCACCTATGGCTACACCTTC.

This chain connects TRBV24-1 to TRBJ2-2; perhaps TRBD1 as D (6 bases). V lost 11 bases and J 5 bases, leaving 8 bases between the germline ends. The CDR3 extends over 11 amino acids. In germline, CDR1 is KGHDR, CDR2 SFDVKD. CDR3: CAIQGTGELFF. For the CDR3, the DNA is TGTGCCATCCAGGGGACCGGGGAGCTGTTTTTT.